The 8 T cell receptor beta chains below were found in one sample sequenced in a study of cytomegalovirus exposure and HLA in healthy donors. The PCR contained 60 Vbeta and 13 Jbeta primers. Sequenced by immunoSEQ multiplex PCR; TCRdb stores in-frame clones only, minus some. The repertoire includes about 160,000 clones, around 85% of them detected once, and 0.85% to 1% sits in the top ten. Sequencing was performed on PBMCs. The source of these receptors is a young woman in good health and CMV-seronegative.

V gene TRBV4-1 combines with J gene TRBJ2-1; 7 bases line up with TRBD2. Trimming at V came to 4 bases and at J to 7 bases, leaving 10 bases not matched to a gene. Germline V CDR1 and CDR2: MGHRA, YSYEKL. This CDR3 has 15 amino acids. CDR3 sequence (DNA): TGCGCCAGCAGCCCCATTGGCGGGAGCTCTAATGAGCAGTTCTTC. Protein sequence: CASSPIGGSSNEQFF.

In this sample, this clone turned up once. The chain has TRBV6-6 and TRBJ1-2, with 12 bases fitting TRBD1. The V gene end was trimmed by 5 bases and the J gene end by 7 bases; junction bases not matched to a gene: 5. Germline loops: CDR1 MNHNY, CDR2 SVGAGI (reference sequence). The CDR3 consists of 14 residues. The CDR3 is CASSGGQGALGYTF. The CDR3 DNA is TGTGCCAGCAGTGGGGGACAGGGGGCTCTTGGCTACACCTTC.

The chain joins TRBV19 to TRBJ1-1; D remains unclear. The V gene's germline CDR1 is LNHDA and CDR2 SQIVND (reference sequence). The CDR3 spans 11 residues. The V gene lost 6 bases and the J gene lost 7 bases, with 9 bases spanning the gap. Here the CDR3 reads CASRNRYEAFF. Here the CDR3 DNA reads TGTGCCAGTAGGAACAGATATGAAGCTTTCTTT.

V is TRBV11-2 and J is TRBJ1-4; the match to TRBD1 covers 7 bases. CDR3 length: 15 residues. The ends lost 4 bases at V and 8 bases at J; junction bases unmatched: 10. CDR1 SGHAT and CDR2 FQNNGV come from the germline V gene. The CDR3 nucleotides read TGTGCCAGCAGCTCGCGACAGGGTAGGGCGGAAAAACTGTTTTTT. Its protein is CASSSRQGRAEKLFF.

The chain is built from TRBV6-5 and TRBJ1-3; no firm D call. CDR3 size: 14 residues. Trimming pared 6 bases from V and 0 bases from J, leaving 9 bases between. Germline V gives CDR1 MNHEY, CDR2 SVGAGI. The CDR3 reads CASSEQFSGNTIYF. CDR3 bases: TGTGCCAGCAGCGAACAGTTCTCTGGAAACACCATATATTTT.

This chain uses TRBV28 with TRBJ1-2; 7 nucleotides line up with TRBD1. The CDR3 runs 14 residues. Germline assignment: CDR1 MDHEN and CDR2 SYDVKM. V shed 7 bases and J 4 bases; nucleotides not matched to a gene: 9. The CDR3 DNA sequence: TGTGCCAGCAATATACAGGGGCCGGGCTATGGCTACACCTTC. Protein: CASNIQGPGYGYTF.

Remarks on this clone: At one of its ends the junction is not consistent with the germline gene, which may arise from a read error. The same CDR3 also results from other DNA sequences found in this sample. The V and J genes are TRBV13 and TRBJ1-6; D might be TRBD1 (5 bases). This CDR3 comprises 18 residues. The V gene's germline CDR1 is PRHDT and CDR2 FYEKMQ (reference sequence). The CDR3 DNA reads TGTGCCAGCAGCTTAGGGGGTAGGGGTTCCCCCAATAATTCCCCCCTCCACTTT. Residues: CASSLGGRGSPNNSPLHF.

This clone was recorded a few times. The chain recombines TRBV7-2 with TRBJ1-5; D is unclear. Trimming removed 3 bases at V and 0 bases at J, with 6 bases between. This CDR3 contains 14 residues. Germline CDR1 is SGHTA and CDR2 is FQGNSA. The CDR3 DNA reads as TGTGCCAGCAGCTTGCACAATAGCAATCAGCCCCAGCATTTT. Translating it yields CASSLHNSNQPQHF.